The table lists the clone carrying this T cell receptor beta chain with many counts. Its antigen is as yet unknown. UMIs and sample barcodes were carried by the TCR alpha and TCR beta cDNA libraries that 5'RACE produced using constant-segment primers. One entry per CDR3 protein results from TCRdb running MiXCR on the 5' RACE reads. The repertoire has 380,000 or so distinct CDR3 sequences, roughly an eighth of them found once; the top ten carry about 20%. The sample comes from a study of T-cell memory formation after mild COVID-19. Study-wide background: Across donors, TCR clusters were largely donor specific. Findings and limits, study-wide: Cross-reactive memory appears to have joined, as suggested by some responding clones showing up in pre-infection memory. Contracting clones localized mainly to CM and EM when CD4+ and mainly to EMRA when CD8+.

V lost 6 bases and J 2 bases, leaving 8 bases between the germline ends. Germline V gives CDR1 MNHEY, CDR2 SVGEGT. The CDR3 is 12 amino acids. The specimen sequenced was PBMCs or a T cell subset sorted from them (not recorded which). The sequence was collected from a man between 18 and 29 years old who had mild COVID-19 (a few samples of this study predate the infection). Cell type and time point are not known. The chain employs TRBV6-2 or TRBV6-3 and TRBJ2-7; D is undetermined. CDR3 sequence reads: CASSLSAYEQYF. Written as DNA, the CDR3 is TGTGCCAGCAGCCTATCCGCCTACGAGCAGTACTTC.